This is a list of T cell receptor beta chains from one sample in a study of shared T cell receptors in the human thymus. Produced via immunoSEQ multiplex PCR; TCRdb's table is partial and in-frame only. The repertoire consists of under 700,000 clones, with 78% occurring once and the leading ten covering roughly 0.013%. This same sample was also part of a study on human thymus T cells.

The sample comprised thymocytes. The origin of the receptors is a boy in the first two years of life with a congenital heart defect. Both conserved end residues are part of each CDR3. D genes are given only for firm matches. Size tells how often a clone was seen (once, few, many) or the class of an expanded clone, and some rows leave it out.

j_gene,abundance,v_gene,d_gene,CDR3nt,CDR3aa
TRBJ2-7,NA,TRBV11-2,TRBD2,TGTGCCAGCAGCTCGCTAGCGGGAAGGACCTACGAGCAGTACTTC,CASSSLAGRTYEQYF
TRBJ1-1,NA,TRBV7-6,NA,TGTGCCAGCAGCTTTAGCGGGGACACTGAAGCTTTCTTT,CASSFSGDTEAFF
TRBJ1-1,NA,TRBV2,TRBD1,TGTGCCAGCAGTGTGAACAGGGGGAGCGCTGAAGCTTTCTTT,CASSVNRGSAEAFF
TRBJ1-2,NA,TRBV28,NA,TGTGCCAGCAGTTTTGGGCCTGGGGGCTACACCTTC,CASSFGPGGYTF
TRBJ2-7,NA,TRBV30,NA,TGTGCCTGGAAGGAGGGTTACGGTGGCTCCTACGAGCAGTACTTC,CAWKEGYGGSYEQYF
TRBJ2-7,once,TRBV15,NA,TGTGCCACCAGCCGTTACGGGGGTCCGTACGAGCAGTACTTC,CATSRYGGPYEQYF
TRBJ2-5,few,TRBV15,TRBD2,TGTGCCACCAGCAGAGATGGGCTAGCGGGACGCGAGACCCAGTACTTC,CATSRDGLAGRETQYF
TRBJ2-5,NA,TRBV7-9,NA,TGTGCCAGCAGCTTAGCCGGGCGGGGAGAGACCCAGTACTTC,CASSLAGRGETQYF
TRBJ2-3,NA,TRBV7-6,TRBD2,TGTGCCAGCAGCTTAAGGACTAGCGGGAGCCCCACAGATACGCAGTATTTT,CASSLRTSGSPTDTQYF
TRBJ2-7,NA,TRBV11-2,NA,TGTGCCAGCAGCTTAGGGACAAGAGACGAGCAGTACTTC,CASSLGTRDEQYF
TRBJ2-1,NA,TRBV19,TRBD2,TGTGCCAGTAGTAAGACTAGCGGGAGAATCAATGAGCAGTTCTTC,CASSKTSGRINEQFF
TRBJ2-7,NA,TRBV5-1,TRBD1,TGCGCCAGCAGCTTGGGGGCAGGGGGATCCTACGAGCAGTACTTC,CASSLGAGGSYEQYF
TRBJ2-5,NA,TRBV25-1,TRBD1,TGTGCCAGCAGCGGGGGGACAGGGGGCCACCAAGAGACCCAGTACTTC,CASSGGTGGHQETQYF
TRBJ2-3,NA,TRBV11-3,NA,TGTGCCAGCAGCTTAACCGGGGAGGAAAGCACAGATACGCAGTATTTT,CASSLTGEESTDTQYF
TRBJ2-3,NA,TRBV14,NA,TGTGCCAGCAGCCAATCTCCAGGGGAGCGCACAGATACGCAGTATTTT,CASSQSPGERTDTQYF
TRBJ2-7,NA,TRBV4-3,NA,TGCGCCAGCAGCCCTCAAAGGAGTAGCTTCGACGAGCAGTACTTC,CASSPQRSSFDEQYF
TRBJ2-7,NA,TRBV18,TRBD2,TGTGCCAGCTCACTAAGGGACATCCATGGGACTAGCGGAGACTACGAGCAGTACTTC,CASSLRDIHGTSGDYEQYF
TRBJ1-1,few,TRBV28,NA,TGTGCCAGCAGTTCAGGGGCTACTGAAGCTTTCTTT,CASSSGATEAFF
TRBJ2-5,NA,TRBV30,NA,TGTGCCTGGAGTCCTAAGAGGGGGGGAAGGACCCAGTACTTC,CAWSPKRGGRTQYF
TRBJ1-2,NA,TRBV9,TRBD1,TGTGCCAGCAGCGTAGATAGGACAGGGGCCGACCCCTATGGCTACACCTTC,CASSVDRTGADPYGYTF
TRBJ1-1,NA,TRBV11-3,TRBD1,TGTGCCAGCAGCATTCGGGACAGGGGCGAAGATGAAGCTTTCTTT,CASSIRDRGEDEAFF
TRBJ2-3,NA,TRBV5-1,TRBD1,TGCGCCAGCAGCTTGGGCCTGTCAGGGGGTCACAGCACAGATACGCAGTATTTT,CASSLGLSGGHSTDTQYF
TRBJ2-7,NA,TRBV2,NA,TGTGCCAGCAGTTGTAAGGACGGAGGGTACGAGCAGTACTTC,CASSCKDGGYEQYF
TRBJ1-4,NA,TRBV11-3,NA,TGTGCCAGCAGCCCCCCAGGGTGTTTAAGTGAAAAACTGTTTTTT,CASSPPGCLSEKLFF
TRBJ1-4,few,TRBV10-3,TRBD1,TGTGCCATCAGTGACAGACAGGGGGGCGAGGTACTGTTTTTT,CAISDRQGGEVLFF
TRBJ2-3,NA,TRBV15,NA,TGTGCCACCAGCAGGGAGCGGAGCACTAGCACAGATACGCAGTATTTT,CATSRERSTSTDTQYF
TRBJ1-2,once,TRBV5-6,TRBD1,TGTGCCAGCAGCTTCGTAGGACAGGGGGATCAAAACTATGGCTACACCTTC,CASSFVGQGDQNYGYTF
TRBJ2-7,NA,TRBV19,TRBD1,TGTGCCAGTAGTACCGGGCCCTCGAGGGACAGGGGGCGCAAAGATCGCGAGCAGTACTTC,CASSTGPSRDRGRKDREQYF
TRBJ1-2,NA,TRBV4-1,TRBD1,TGCGCCAGCAGCCAAGATAACAGGGGGAAGGGCTACACCTTC,CASSQDNRGKGYTF
TRBJ2-5,once,TRBV27,TRBD2,TGTGCCAGCAGTTCCAAAGGACTAGCGGGAGAAGAGACCCAGTACTTC,CASSSKGLAGEETQYF
TRBJ2-3,NA,TRBV5-5,NA,TGTGCCAGCAGCTATTCTGAGGTACACACAGATACGCAGTATTTT,CASSYSEVHTDTQYF
TRBJ2-5,NA,TRBV29-1,NA,TGCAGCGTCCCGTGGACTGGCGGGATGCAAGAGACCCAGTACTTC,CSVPWTGGMQETQYF
TRBJ2-5,NA,TRBV27,NA,TGTGCCAGCAGTTTACGGCCCGGTCAGGCAGAGACCCAGTACTTC,CASSLRPGQAETQYF
TRBJ1-4,NA,TRBV6-1,NA,TGTGCCAGCAGAGAATTGGGGGGTTCTCTTGAAAAACTGTTTTTT,CASRELGGSLEKLFF
TRBJ1-2,NA,TRBV5-5,TRBD1,TGTGCCAGCAAGGAAGTCGGCAGGGGGCCCTCTAACTATGGCTACACCTTC,CASKEVGRGPSNYGYTF
TRBJ1-5,NA,TRBV4-1,NA,TGCGCCAGCAGCCAAGATATCACAGCCCCGTTGGCGCCCCAGCATTTT,CASSQDITAPLAPQHF
TRBJ2-5,NA,TRBV10-3,TRBD1,TGTGCCATCAGTGACGGGGACAGTGAAGAGACCCAGTACTTC,CAISDGDSEETQYF
TRBJ2-1,NA,TRBV5-1,TRBD2,TGCGCCAGCGAGGCCGGGACTAGCGGGAGGTGGGATGAGCAGTTCTTC,CASEAGTSGRWDEQFF
TRBJ2-1,NA,TRBV4-1,TRBD2,TGCGCCAGCAGCCAATTCATAGCGGGAGTGCCACCAGTCCCCTACAATGAGCAGTTCTTC,CASSQFIAGVPPVPYNEQFF
TRBJ1-5,NA,TRBV6-4,TRBD1,TGTGCCAGCAGTGACTCAGGGGGCCGTCGGATCCAGCCCCAGCATTTT,CASSDSGGRRIQPQHF
TRBJ2-5,NA,TRBV4-1,TRBD2,TGCGCCAGCAGCCAACTACTAGCGATCCAAGAGACCCAGTACTTC,CASSQLLAIQETQYF
TRBJ1-1,NA,TRBV7-9,NA,TGTGCCAGCAGCATGACAGCCATGAACACTGAAGCTTTCTTT,CASSMTAMNTEAFF
TRBJ2-7,NA,TRBV12-5,TRBD2,TGTGCTAGTGGTTTCGGTAGCGGGAGTTCCTACGAGCAGTACTTC,CASGFGSGSSYEQYF
TRBJ2-1,NA,TRBV5-1,TRBD1,TGCGCCAGCAGCACGGGACAGGACAATGAGCAGTTCTTC,CASSTGQDNEQFF
TRBJ2-1,NA,TRBV4-3,TRBD1,TGCGCCAGCAGCCAAGATTCGGGACAGGGGAGCTACAATGAGCAGTTCTTC,CASSQDSGQGSYNEQFF
TRBJ2-7,NA,TRBV15,TRBD2,TGTGCCACCAGCAGAGATCAGGGACTAGCCTCCTACGAGCAGTACTTC,CATSRDQGLASYEQYF
TRBJ2-7,NA,TRBV6-6,TRBD2,TGTGCCAGCAGTTGTAGACTAGCGGGGTTCTACGAGCAGTACTTC,CASSCRLAGFYEQYF
TRBJ2-5,once,TRBV25-1,TRBD2,TGTGCCAGCAGTGAACAGAGGACTAGCGCCTCTCCAGAGACCCAGTACTTC,CASSEQRTSASPETQYF
TRBJ2-7,NA,TRBV2,NA,TGTGCCAGCAGTGAACCCCTCCCCCACCCCGGCGAGCAGTACTTC,CASSEPLPHPGEQYF
TRBJ2-7,few,TRBV30,TRBD1,TGTGCCTGGTCCCATAATCCGGGGACAGGGTCCCACGAGCAGTACTTC,CAWSHNPGTGSHEQYF
TRBJ2-1,NA,TRBV15,NA,TGTGCCACCAGCCCCCGGATGGACAGCAGCAATGAGCAGTTCTTC,CATSPRMDSSNEQFF
TRBJ2-1,once,TRBV29-1,NA,TGCAGCGTCCCCGGGAGTAATGAGCAGTTCTTC,CSVPGSNEQFF